The rows below give T cell receptor beta chains drawn from one sample of a study of cytomegalovirus exposure and HLA in healthy donors. Assay used: immunoSEQ multiplex PCR; TCRdb lists only in-frame clones, some missing. The sample has approximately 190,000 clones. Sequencing input: PBMCs. Receptor source: a man aged 25 to 40 in good health and CMV-seronegative. The CDR3 runs from the conserved cysteine through the conserved F or W. The order of the fields is V gene, J gene, D gene, CDR3 DNA, CDR3 protein. A D gene is named only where the DNA matches it firmly.

V: TRBV20-1; J: TRBJ1-5; D: -; DNA: TGCAGTGCTAGCAAGACTGGAACCCAGCATTTT; CDR3: CSASKTGTQHF
V: TRBV27; J: TRBJ1-6; D: TRBD1; DNA: TGTGCCAGCAGTCAGCGGGACAGGGGGAATTCACCCCTCCACTTT; CDR3: CASSQRDRGNSPLHF
V: TRBV5-1; J: TRBJ1-6; D: -; DNA: TGCGCCAGCAGCTCCAATCTACAGGGTTGGGATAATTCACCCCTCCACTTT; CDR3: CASSSNLQGWDNSPLHF
V: TRBV30; J: TRBJ2-3; D: TRBD2; DNA: TGTGCCGGACGCCGGACTAGCGGGGGGGGAGATACGCAGTATTTT; CDR3: CAGRRTSGGGDTQYF
V: TRBV7-3; J: TRBJ2-2; D: -; DNA: TGTGCCAGCAGCTCCGGGTGGCCGGGGGTCACCGGGGAGCTGTTTTTT; CDR3: CASSSGWPGVTGELFF
V: TRBV27; J: TRBJ2-2; D: TRBD2; DNA: TGTGCCAGCAGTCCACTAGCGGACGCGAACACCGGGGAGCTGTTTTTT; CDR3: CASSPLADANTGELFF
V: TRBV7-9; J: TRBJ1-4; D: -; DNA: TGTGCCAGCAGCCCACTACAGGGACCTAATGAAAAACTGTTTTTT; CDR3: CASSPLQGPNEKLFF
V: TRBV7-6; J: TRBJ1-6; D: -; DNA: TGTGCCAGCAGCCCCCAGGGGTATAATTCACCCCTCCACTTT; CDR3: CASSPQGYNSPLHF
V: TRBV13; J: TRBJ2-7; D: TRBD2; DNA: TGTGCCAGCAGCTTAGGGCTCCATACTAGCGGGAGGTCCGAGCAGTACTTC; CDR3: CASSLGLHTSGRSEQYF
V: TRBV11-2; J: TRBJ1-2; D: -; DNA: TGTGCCAGCAGCTTAAATTCGTACTGGGGGCATGGCTACACCTTC; CDR3: CASSLNSYWGHGYTF
V: TRBV5-6; J: TRBJ2-7; D: TRBD1; DNA: TGTGCCAGCAGCCCCCTCCGGGACAGGGGGGACTACGAGCAGTACTTC; CDR3: CASSPLRDRGDYEQYF
V: TRBV19; J: TRBJ1-1; D: -; DNA: TGTGCCAGTAGTACAACACTGAACACTGAAGCTTTCTTT; CDR3: CASSTTLNTEAFF
V: TRBV30; J: TRBJ1-2; D: -; DNA: TGTGCCTGGAGCGGCGGGTCGTGGACAGAGGGACATGGCTACACCTTC; CDR3: CAWSGGSWTEGHGYTF
V: TRBV19; J: TRBJ2-5; D: TRBD2; DNA: TGTGCCAGTAGTATTAGACTAGCGGGGGGCGCGGGGCAAGAGACCCAGTACTTC; CDR3: CASSIRLAGGAGQETQYF
V: TRBV18; J: TRBJ1-3; D: TRBD1; DNA: TGTGCCAGCTCCCCCCTAGGGACAGGGTCTGGAAACACCATATATTTT; CDR3: CASSPLGTGSGNTIYF
V: TRBV19; J: TRBJ1-4; D: TRBD1; DNA: TGTGCCAGTGCCGGGGGGGGACAGATTAATGAAAAACTGTTTTTT; CDR3: CASAGGGQINEKLFF
V: TRBV27; J: TRBJ2-7; D: -; DNA: TGTGCCAGCAGTTTGAAGCGGGCCCGCTACGAGCAGTACTTC; CDR3: CASSLKRARYEQYF
V: TRBV2; J: TRBJ1-1; D: -; DNA: TGTGCCAACCTAGAGGGGGGGAGAACTGAAGCTTTCTTT; CDR3: CANLEGGRTEAFF
V: TRBV2; J: TRBJ2-1; D: -; DNA: TGTGCCAGCAGTGATAGCTCCTACAATGAGCAGTTCTTC; CDR3: CASSDSSYNEQFF
V: TRBV6-6; J: TRBJ2-7; D: TRBD2; DNA: TGTGCCAGCAGTTGGGTTGCGGGAGGGAGCGACGAGCAGTACTTC; CDR3: CASSWVAGGSDEQYF
V: TRBV5-4; J: TRBJ2-3; D: TRBD2; DNA: TGTGCCAGCAGCCCCAGCGGGGCTAGCACAGATACGCAGTATTTT; CDR3: CASSPSGASTDTQYF
V: TRBV7-6; J: TRBJ2-3; D: TRBD1; DNA: TGTGCCAGCAGCTTAAATGGGCAGGGGGCAGATACGCAGTATTTT; CDR3: CASSLNGQGADTQYF
V: TRBV6-1; J: TRBJ2-7; D: -; DNA: TGTGCCAGCAGTGTAGCCGCGCCAACCTACGAGCAGTACTTC; CDR3: CASSVAAPTYEQYF
V: TRBV18; J: TRBJ2-3; D: TRBD2; DNA: TGTGCCAGCTCACCACTAGGGAGGGGAGATACGCAGTATTTT; CDR3: CASSPLGRGDTQYF
V: TRBV4-1; J: TRBJ2-1; D: -; DNA: TGCGCCAGCAGCCAAGCCTCGCAGGCCATCTCCTACAATGAGCAGTTCTTC; CDR3: CASSQASQAISYNEQFF
V: TRBV11-2; J: TRBJ2-7; D: TRBD2; DNA: TGTGCCAGCAGCTTAACGGGTGCGGGGGGCCCTTCCGAGCAGTACTTC; CDR3: CASSLTGAGGPSEQYF
V: TRBV30; J: TRBJ1-1; D: TRBD1; DNA: TGTGCCTGGAGTGTACGGGACAGGAGAGCTGAAGCTTTCTTT; CDR3: CAWSVRDRRAEAFF
V: TRBV4-3; J: TRBJ2-6; D: -; DNA: TGCGCCAGCAGCCAAGAGTACAACTCTGGGGCCAACGTCCTGACTTTC; CDR3: CASSQEYNSGANVLTF
V: TRBV10-3; J: TRBJ2-6; D: TRBD2; DNA: TGTGCCATCAGTGATCCTGGGACTAGCTATGGGGCCAACGTCCTGACTTTC; CDR3: CAISDPGTSYGANVLTF
V: TRBV11-2; J: TRBJ2-5; D: -; DNA: TGTGCCAGCAGCTTAGATGACAGGGCGGGGGAGACCCAGTACTTC; CDR3: CASSLDDRAGETQYF
V: TRBV5-1; J: TRBJ2-4; D: TRBD1; DNA: TGCGCCAGCAGCTTGGGTGATACAGGGGTAGCCAAAAACATTCAGTACTTC; CDR3: CASSLGDTGVAKNIQYF
V: TRBV9; J: TRBJ2-3; D: -; DNA: TGTGCCAGCAGCGTAGTCGGCCGGGAAAGCACAGATACGCAGTATTTT; CDR3: CASSVVGRESTDTQYF
V: TRBV7-2; J: TRBJ2-7; D: -; DNA: TGTGCCAGCAGCCCCCCGGGGGGCCTCTCCTACGAGCAGTACTTC; CDR3: CASSPPGGLSYEQYF
V: TRBV13; J: TRBJ2-1; D: TRBD1; DNA: TGTGCCAGCAGCTTAGGGTCCGCATGGGGGACAGGGGTAGGGTATGGGTACAATGAGCAGTTCTTC; CDR3: CASSLGSAWGTGVGYGYNEQFF
V: TRBV5-8; J: TRBJ1-1; D: TRBD1; DNA: TGTGCCAGCGCAATATACAGGGGAAAAGAAGCTTTCTTT; CDR3: CASAIYRGKEAFF
V: TRBV6-4; J: TRBJ1-1; D: -; DNA: TGTGCCAGCAGTGACTCATGGACAGCCATGAACACTGAAGCTTTCTTT; CDR3: CASSDSWTAMNTEAFF
V: TRBV6-5; J: TRBJ2-5; D: TRBD2; DNA: TGTGCCAGCAGTTACGAGCGGGAGGGCCCAGAGACCCAGTACTTC; CDR3: CASSYEREGPETQYF